A single sample is the source of the 30 T cell receptor beta chains below, sequenced in a study of cytomegalovirus exposure and HLA in healthy donors. The study ran its PCR with 60 Vbeta and 13 Jbeta primers. The repertoire was sequenced with immunoSEQ multiplex PCR; TCRdb's copy has only in-frame clones and lacks some. The sample lists around 150,000 clones; 75% to 90% were seen once. The sample comprised PBMCs. These receptor sequences come from a man aged 35 to 55 in good health and CMV-seronegative.

The rearrangement uses TRBV29-1 and TRBJ2-4; TRBD2 matches at 8 bases. The CDR3 totals 13 residues. The V gene's germline CDR1 is SQVTM and CDR2 ANQGSEA. V lost 6 bases to trimming and J lost 8 bases; unmatched junction nucleotides: 9. The CDR3: CSVSRGGTDIQYF. The CDR3 DNA reads TGCAGCGTCAGCCGGGGGGGGACGGACATTCAGTACTTC.

This clone was counted once. The chain combines TRBV4-3 with TRBJ2-7, with 7 bases identical to TRBD1. The CDR3 runs to 13 residues. Trimming took 4 bases from V and 2 from J; bases not matched to a gene: 2. Germline V gives CDR1 LGHNA, CDR2 YSLEER. The CDR3 DNA follows: TGCGCCAGCAGCCGTGGACAGGCCTACGAGCAGTACTTC. Its translation is CASSRGQAYEQYF.

The chain recombines TRBV10-3 with TRBJ1-1; a possible D gene is TRBD1 (6 bases). The CDR3 loop spans 12 amino acids. V was trimmed by 11 bases and J by 4 bases, leaving 14 bases between them. The germline V gene encodes CDR1 ENHRY and CDR2 SYGVKD. CDR3: CAGGHGGTEAFF. As DNA, the CDR3 is TGTGCCGGGGGCCACGGAGGCACTGAAGCTTTCTTT.

The V gene is TRBV7-9, the J gene TRBJ2-1; a weak D match, TRBD1 (6 bases). This CDR3 spans 16 amino acids. Germline V CDR1 and CDR2: SEHNR, FQNEAQ (reference sequence). The V and J ends lost 4 bases and 9 bases respectively, with 22 bases between them. As DNA, the CDR3 is TGTGCCAGCAGCTCACAGGGTGTCATAATCTCGAGTGAGCAGTTCTTC. Protein product: CASSSQGVIISSEQFF.

The chain links TRBV6-1 to TRBJ2-3; perhaps TRBD2 as D (6 bases). Germline V gives CDR1 MNHNS, CDR2 SASEGT. CDR3 length: 15 residues. Trimming took 1 base from V and 6 from J, leaving 14 bases between them. The DNA of the CDR3 is TGTGCCAGCAGTGAAGAGGCGGGGTCTTCGGATACGCAGTATTTT. This sequence encodes CASSEEAGSSDTQYF.

This clone was seen only a few times. This chain joins TRBV9 and TRBJ2-3; 16 positions match TRBD2. The CDR3 runs 19 residues. Germline V lookup: CDR1 SGDLS, CDR2 YYNGEE. V dropped 4 bases and J dropped 2; count of bases not matched to a gene: 10. The CDR3, as DNA: TGTGCCAGCAGCCGCGGGACTAGCGGGGGGGTTGAGGTCACAGATACGCAGTATTTT. Protein sequence: CASSRGTSGGVEVTDTQYF.

The V and J genes are TRBV7-9 and TRBJ2-7, with TRBD2 matching 9 bases. There are 17 residues in the CDR3. Germline loops: CDR1 SEHNR, CDR2 FQNEAQ (reference sequence). Unmatched junction bases numbered 15, after V lost 5 bases and J lost 4 bases. The CDR3 coding sequence is TGTGCCAGCAGCCCCCATCATGGCGGGAGGGCCCCGTACGAGCAGTACTTC. Translated: CASSPHHGGRAPYEQYF.

J is TRBJ2-3 and V is TRBV5-1; D is unresolved. Deletions cut 4 bases from V and 0 bases from J, with 9 bases between. Germline V gives CDR1 SGHRS, CDR2 YFSETQ. The CDR3 consists of 14 residues. The CDR3 DNA reads TGCGCCAGCAGCCCCGAACTTAGCACAGATACGCAGTATTTT. Translation: CASSPELSTDTQYF. Together with reference TRBV5-1 and TRBJ2-3, the CDR3 gives the full variable domain: KAGVTQTPRYLIKTRGQQVTLSCSPISGHRSVSWYQQTPGQGLQFLFEYFSETQRNKGNFPGRFSGRQFSNSRSEMNVSTLELGDSALYLCASSPELSTDTQYFGPGTRLTVL.

The chain uses TRBV27 and TRBJ2-2, with TRBD1 identical over 9 bases. The V and J ends lost 6 bases and 10 bases, in that order; junction bases with no gene match: 6. The CDR3 covers 13 residues. Germline values: CDR1 MNHEY, CDR2 SMNVEV (reference sequence). CDR3 nucleotides: TGTGCCAGCAGCCCTCGACAGGGGGTGGAGCTGTTTTTT. This encodes CASSPRQGVELFF.

The chain carries TRBV5-8 and TRBJ1-6; 7 positions agree with TRBD1. V was pared by 4 bases and J by 11 bases, with 6 bases of the junction left unmatched. Per the germline V gene, CDR1 is SGHTS and CDR2 is YDEGEE. CDR3 length: 13 residues. CDR3 sequence: CASSGNRGAPLHF. Here the CDR3 DNA reads TGTGCCAGCAGCGGGAACAGGGGCGCACCCCTCCACTTT.

V and J are TRBV19 and TRBJ1-2; maybe TRBD1 (5 bases). Trimming took off 2 bases at V and 5 bases at J, with 12 bases between the two ends. The CDR3 is made up of 14 amino acids. Germline CDR1 and CDR2: LNHDA and SQIVND (reference sequence). The DNA of the CDR3 is TGTGCCAGTAGTATAACTTCGACAGCTTATGGCTACACCTTC. Protein product: CASSITSTAYGYTF.

The chain carries TRBV7-9 and TRBJ1-1, with a possible D match to TRBD1 (6 bases). The CDR3 contains 13 residues. Trimming left V 1 base short and J 3 bases short, with 6 bases between. Germline V gene lookup returns CDR1 SEHNR and CDR2 FQNEAQ (reference sequence). The DNA for the CDR3 is TGTGCCAGCAGCTTAGACAGGGACACTGAAGCTTTCTTT. Encoded protein: CASSLDRDTEAFF.

In this sample, this clone turned up a few times. The gene calls are TRBV19 and TRBJ2-1; D unclear. V was trimmed by 7 bases and J by 2 bases, leaving 15 bases between them. Germline V lookup: CDR1 LNHDA, CDR2 SQIVND (reference sequence). The CDR3 spans 15 residues. CDR3 loop: CASTSFGLPYNEQFF. The CDR3 DNA is TGTGCCAGTACCTCCTTCGGGTTGCCCTACAATGAGCAGTTCTTC.

This chain connects TRBV28 to TRBJ2-5; D perhaps matches TRBD2 (7 bases). Trimming cost V 4 bases and J 1 base, with 16 bases left between them. Germline V CDR1 and CDR2: MDHEN, SYDVKM. CDR3 length: 16 residues. The DNA for the CDR3 is TGTGCCAGCAGTTCCCCGGCGGGGGCTTCCCAAGAGACCCAGTACTTC. Protein product: CASSSPAGASQETQYF.

The count of this clone is one. This sequence joins TRBV9 and TRBJ2-5; a possible D gene is TRBD2 (7 bases). The germline CDR1 and CDR2 sequences are SGDLS and YYNGEE. CDR3 size: 14 residues. Between the trimmed V and J ends, which lost 7 bases and 2 bases, there was a span of 15 bases. The CDR3 region is CASGGGGPQETQYF. CDR3 sequence (DNA): TGTGCCAGCGGGGGCGGGGGACCTCAAGAGACCCAGTACTTC.

This chain links TRBV4-3 with TRBJ2-5; tentative D call: TRBD2 (6 bases). V was shortened by 1 base and J by 1 base, with 7 bases between the two germline ends. The germline V gene encodes CDR1 LGHNA and CDR2 YSLEER. This CDR3 has 14 residues. The chain's CDR3 is CASSQGRGQETQYF. CDR3 coding DNA: TGCGCCAGCAGCCAAGGGCGGGGCCAAGAGACCCAGTACTTC.

This chain uses TRBV4-1 with TRBJ2-7, with 7 bases matching TRBD1. The V and J ends lost 3 bases and 0 bases, in that order; junction bases with no gene match: 5. The CDR3 contains 15 residues. Germline assignment: CDR1 MGHRA and CDR2 YSYEKL. The CDR3 here is CASSQVTGSSYEQYF. The CDR3 DNA sequence: TGCGCCAGCAGCCAGGTGACAGGGAGCTCCTACGAGCAGTACTTC.

The J gene is TRBJ2-3, the V gene TRBV7-2, with 7 bases fitting TRBD1. V shed 5 bases, J shed 0 bases, and the junction held 11 bases outside the gene matches. There are 17 residues in the CDR3. CDR1 and CDR2 from the germline V gene are SGHTA and FQGNSA. CDR3 coding DNA: TGTGCCAGCAGCCCCCGCGACAGGGAATATAGCACAGATACGCAGTATTTT. Protein sequence: CASSPRDREYSTDTQYF.

J is TRBJ2-1 and V is TRBV10-3; 10 nucleotides line up with TRBD2. Germline V gives CDR1 ENHRY, CDR2 SYGVKD. V was pared by 9 bases and J by 6 bases, with 8 bases of the junction left unmatched. This CDR3 is built from 14 residues. CDR3 DNA: TGTGCCATAAAGAGCGGGAGGGCCAGCAATGAGCAGTTCTTC. It specifies CAIKSGRASNEQFF.

J is TRBJ2-7 and V is TRBV27; 10 bases are shared with TRBD1. Germline V gene lookup returns CDR1 MNHEY and CDR2 SMNVEV (reference sequence). Trimming took 7 bases from V and 3 from J; bases not matched to a gene: 15. The CDR3 covers 17 residues. The CDR3 sequence: CASKIRPGDRGFYEQYF. In DNA form, the CDR3 reads TGTGCCAGCAAAATTCGGCCCGGGGACAGGGGCTTCTACGAGCAGTACTTC.

The rearrangement uses TRBV5-6 and TRBJ2-1; D gene ambiguous. The CDR3 has 13 amino acids. Germline lookup yields CDR1 SGHDT and CDR2 YYEEEE. V lost 5 bases and J lost 7, with 13 bases in between. The chain's CDR3 is CASSPVPKNEQFF. The CDR3 DNA reads TGTGCCAGCAGTCCGGTCCCGAAGAATGAGCAGTTCTTC.

Comment on this clone: At one end the junction does not follow the germline gene, possibly because of a read error. The CDR3 loop reads CASSLEVRAGEQETQYF. The CDR3 DNA follows: TGTGCTAGCAGCTTAGAGGTTCGGGCGGGGGAACAAGAGACCCAGTACTTC. The chain combines TRBV7-7 with TRBJ2-5, with 7 bases matching TRBD2. This CDR3 region has 17 residues. Germline V lookup: CDR1 SSHAT, CDR2 FNYEAQ (reference sequence).

The gene calls are TRBV6-1 and TRBJ2-5; 7 bases map to TRBD2. Germline CDR1 reads MNHNS; CDR2 reads SASEGT. Trimming at V came to 7 bases and at J to 5 bases, leaving 13 bases not matched to a gene. The CDR3 extends over 15 amino acids. Here the CDR3 reads CASMPSHGRFETQYF. Here the CDR3 DNA reads TGTGCCAGCATGCCGTCTCACGGGAGGTTTGAGACCCAGTACTTC.

This clone was seen a few times. This CDR3 reads CASSPGLLGNEQFF. The CDR3 region has the DNA TGCGCCAGCAGCCCGGGACTTTTGGGCAATGAGCAGTTCTTC. This sequence joins TRBV4-1 and TRBJ2-1; a possible D gene is TRBD2 (6 bases). Between the trimmed V and J ends, which lost 4 bases and 6 bases, there was a span of 13 bases. Germline V CDR1 and CDR2: MGHRA, YSYEKL. The CDR3 extends over 14 amino acids.

The rearrangement uses TRBV2 and TRBJ2-1, with 7 bases identical to TRBD2. Germline CDR1 reads SNHLY; CDR2 reads FYNNEI. CDR3 length equals 12 residues. V lost 4 bases, J lost 13 bases, and 7 bases stayed unmatched. CDR3 residues: CASSGDRAGQFF. The DNA for the CDR3 is TGTGCCAGCAGTGGGGACCGAGCGGGACAGTTCTTC.

The chain employs TRBV5-1 and TRBJ2-3; D gene ambiguous. The germline V gene has CDR1 SGHRS and CDR2 YFSETQ. The CDR3 is made up of 13 amino acids. Trimming shortened V by 5 bases and J by 3 bases, and 10 bases separated the two germline ends. CDR3 loop: CASSFRVTDTQYF. CDR3 DNA: TGCGCCAGCAGTTTTCGGGTGACAGATACGCAGTATTTT.

This chain links TRBV18 with TRBJ1-1; D perhaps matches TRBD1 (5 bases). The CDR3 has 15 residues. CDR1 is KGHSH, CDR2 LQKENI, per germline. Trimming removed 3 bases from V and 1 base from J, with 12 bases in between. As DNA, the CDR3 is TGTGCCAGCTCACCTTGGGGGGGAGAGAACACTGAAGCTTTCTTT. Translated, it gives CASSPWGGENTEAFF.

The rearrangement uses TRBV28 and TRBJ2-1; D perhaps matches TRBD2 (6 bases). The ends were cut back, 8 bases at V and 3 bases at J, with 17 bases in the middle. Germline lookup yields CDR1 MDHEN and CDR2 SYDVKM. CDR3 length: 15 amino acids. The CDR3: CASVRPGLLYNEQFF. CDR3 DNA sequence: TGTGCCAGCGTTAGACCGGGACTCCTCTACAATGAGCAGTTCTTC.

Only one count was recorded for this clone. As DNA, the CDR3 is TGTGCCAGCAGTGAGGGCTCGGTCACGCTAAGCAATCAGCCCCAGCATTTT. Encoded protein: CASSEGSVTLSNQPQHF. The J gene is TRBJ1-5, the V gene TRBV2; no reliable D call. Trimming cost V 3 bases and J 1 base, with 16 bases left between them. The CDR3 has 17 amino acids. Germline loops: CDR1 SNHLY, CDR2 FYNNEI. Based on the CDR3 plus reference TRBV2 and TRBJ1-5, the full variable domain is EPEVTQTPSHQVTQMGQEVILRCVPISNHLYFYWYRQILGQKVEFLVSFYNNEISEKSEIFDDQFSVERPDGSNFTLKIRSTKLEDSAMYFCASSEGSVTLSNQPQHFGDGTRLSIL.

V gene TRBV30 combines with J gene TRBJ1-1, with 9 bases matching TRBD1. The ends lost 5 bases at V and 0 bases at J; junction bases unmatched: 1. The CDR3 is made up of 13 amino acids. Per germline, CDR1 GTSNPN and CDR2 SVGIG (reference sequence). CDR3 sequence (DNA): TGTGCCTGGGGGACAGGGATGAACACTGAAGCTTTCTTT. As protein: CAWGTGMNTEAFF.